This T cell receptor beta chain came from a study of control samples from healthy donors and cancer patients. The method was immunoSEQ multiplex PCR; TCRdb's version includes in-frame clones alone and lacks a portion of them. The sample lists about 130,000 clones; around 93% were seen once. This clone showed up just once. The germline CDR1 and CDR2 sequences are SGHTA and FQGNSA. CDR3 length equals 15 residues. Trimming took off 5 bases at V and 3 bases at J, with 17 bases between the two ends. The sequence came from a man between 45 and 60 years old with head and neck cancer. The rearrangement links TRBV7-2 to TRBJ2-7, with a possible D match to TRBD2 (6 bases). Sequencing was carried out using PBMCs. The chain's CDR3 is CASSPAGDSFYEQYF. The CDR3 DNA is TGTGCCAGCAGCCCCGCCGGGGACTCGTTCTACGAGCAGTACTTC.